This is a list of T cell receptor beta chains from one sample in a study of blood T cell repertoires in COVID-19. Clones were sequenced by immunoSEQ multiplex PCR, and TCRdb holds only the in-frame ones, with some missing. Among 140,000 to 150,000 clones listed, approximately 84% were seen once. The sequenced sample was peripheral blood. These receptors were taken from a human donor in a cohort sampled during active COVID-19. The CDR3 runs from the conserved cysteine through the conserved F or W. The D gene is left open where the match is weak. Some rows mark clone size as missing; the rest say once, few, many or name a class of expanded clone.

size	D	V	J	DNA	CDR3
-	TRBD1	TRBV2	TRBJ1-2	TGTGCCAGCAGGAGCGGACAGGGCTATGGCTACACCTTC	CASRSGQGYGYTF
-	TRBD1	TRBV7-9	TRBJ2-2	TGTGCCAGCAGCTCATCCGGACAGGCTAGGGAGCTGTTTTTT	CASSSSGQARELFF
once	-	TRBV7-2	TRBJ2-5	TGTGCCAGCAGCTCCCTCAGGGAGACCCAGTACTTC	CASSSLRETQYF
-	-	TRBV7-3	TRBJ2-5	TGTGCCAGCAGCCTAGGGACTTTGAGCGAGACCCAGTACTTC	CASSLGTLSETQYF
-	-	TRBV5-1	TRBJ2-3	TGCGCCAGCAAAGGCAGGGTTAGCACAGATACGCAGTATTTT	CASKGRVSTDTQYF
once	-	TRBV18	TRBJ2-7	TGTGCCAGCTCAAGTACGGAGTACGAGCAGTACTTC	CASSSTEYEQYF
once	-	TRBV6-6	TRBJ1-1	TGTGCCAGCAGCCAACTCGGGTTTACTGAAGCTTTCTTT	CASSQLGFTEAFF
-	-	TRBV14	TRBJ1-2	TGTGCCAGCAGCCAAGGGGCAGGCCCCGTTGGCTACACCTTC	CASSQGAGPVGYTF
-	TRBD2	TRBV6-1	TRBJ2-7	TGTGCCAGCAGTGTCGGACTAGCGGGGGGGGTAAACTACGAGCAGTACTTC	CASSVGLAGGVNYEQYF
-	TRBD1	TRBV19	TRBJ1-5	TGTGCCAGTAGTTTTGAAACAGGGGGCGCGATGGCGAATCAGCCCCAGCATTTT	CASSFETGGAMANQPQHF
-	TRBD2	TRBV18	TRBJ2-1	TGTGCCAGCTCACCTAGGGCGGGGGTGCAGTTCTTC	CASSPRAGVQFF
-	TRBD2	TRBV3-1/TRBV3-2	TRBJ2-5	TGTGCCAGCAGCCAGAGAGCGGGGGGGCTGGAGACCCAGTACTTC	CASSQRAGGLETQYF
few	TRBD2	TRBV25-1	TRBJ2-3	TGTGCCAGCAGTCTTGGACTAGCGGGAGCGCTGGATACGCAGTATTTT	CASSLGLAGALDTQYF
-	TRBD2	TRBV23-1	TRBJ2-2	TGCGCCAGCAGTCGAGAGCGGGAGGGCCCCGGGGAGCTGTTTTTT	CASSREREGPGELFF
few	TRBD1	TRBV7-9	TRBJ2-2	TGTGCCAGCAGCTTAGAGGGGGCGAGAACCGGGGAGCTGTTTTTT	CASSLEGARTGELFF
-	-	TRBV11-3	TRBJ2-5	TGTGCCAGCAGCTCCAAGCGGATCGCTCAAGAGACCCAGTACTTC	CASSSKRIAQETQYF
few	TRBD1	TRBV19	TRBJ1-3	TGTGCCAGTATCAGCCGGACAGGGCCCGGAAACACCATATATTTT	CASISRTGPGNTIYF
-	TRBD1	TRBV19	TRBJ1-2	TGTGCCAGTAGTCCCGGGACAGGGTCTGGCTACACCTTC	CASSPGTGSGYTF
-	TRBD2	TRBV13	TRBJ2-1	TGTGCCAGCAGCCGGACTAGCGGGACATCGGCTGAGCAGTTCTTC	CASSRTSGTSAEQFF
-	TRBD2	TRBV11-2	TRBJ2-1	TGTGCCAGCAGCTCGAACATGGGTAGCGGGAGCGATGAGCAGTTCTTC	CASSSNMGSGSDEQFF
-	-	TRBV9	TRBJ1-1	TGTGCCAGCAGCGTAGCTGTAGGGGACACTGAAGCTTTCTTT	CASSVAVGDTEAFF
-	-	TRBV6-5	TRBJ2-5	TGTGCCAGCACCCGTGGCGGGCGAGAGACCCAGTACTTC	CASTRGGRETQYF
-	TRBD1	TRBV7-3	TRBJ1-6	TGTGCCAGCAGCCGGACAGGGGTTAATTCACCCCTCCACTTT	CASSRTGVNSPLHF
-	-	TRBV6-1	TRBJ1-2	TGTGCCAGCAGTGTAGCCAGGTCCCCCCTCGGCTACACCTTC	CASSVARSPLGYTF
-	-	TRBV20-1	TRBJ1-1	TGCAGTGGGGGGAGGGACACTGAAGCTTTCTTT	CSGGRDTEAFF
-	-	TRBV14	TRBJ1-1	TGTGCCAGCAGCCGACAAACCGGAAGAAGAAACACTGAAGCTTTCTTT	CASSRQTGRRNTEAFF
-	-	TRBV18	TRBJ2-6	TGTGCCAGCTCACCAATGCGGGGGCCTGGGGCCAACGTCCTGACTTTC	CASSPMRGPGANVLTF
few	-	TRBV6-1	TRBJ1-1	TGTGCCAGCAGTGAACTCGCTGGGGGGTATACGAAAGCTTTCTTT	CASSELAGGYTKAFF
once	TRBD1	TRBV19	TRBJ2-5	TGTGCCAGTAGACCAACAGGGGTCGGGGAGACCCAGTACTTC	CASRPTGVGETQYF
-	TRBD2	TRBV24-1	TRBJ2-5	TGTGCCACCAGTGATCCCCCGACTAGCGGCCAAGAGACCCAGTACTTC	CATSDPPTSGQETQYF
-	-	TRBV4-2	TRBJ2-3	TGTGCCAGCAGCCAAGCAGGGGGCGCAGGTAGCGGGAGAGGAGGCCGGCAGTATTTT	CASSQAGGAGSGRGGRQYF
-	-	TRBV7-2	TRBJ2-3	TGTGCCAGCACCGAAGGGGCTTCCCGCACAGATACGCAGTATTTT	CASTEGASRTDTQYF
-	-	TRBV20-1	TRBJ2-5	TGCAGTGCTAGTTGGCAGACGACTGTGACCCAGTACTTC	CSASWQTTVTQYF
-	-	TRBV7-2	TRBJ1-2	TGTGCCAGCAGCTCCCCACAAAACTATGGCTACACCTTC	CASSSPQNYGYTF
-	-	TRBV7-2	TRBJ2-7	TGTGCCAGCAGCCCCTCCCCCGGAGGAGAGCAGTACTTC	CASSPSPGGEQYF
-	TRBD2	TRBV19	TRBJ2-2	TGTGCCAGTAGGGATATACTAGCGGGACAGAACACCGGGGAGCTGTTTTTT	CASRDILAGQNTGELFF
-	-	TRBV18	TRBJ1-2	TGTGCCAGCTCACCACCTACGCAGACAGGTGGCTACACCTTC	CASSPPTQTGGYTF
-	-	TRBV5-1	TRBJ1-2	TGCGCCAGCAGCGCGGGACCGGATAACTATGGCTACACCTTC	CASSAGPDNYGYTF
-	-	TRBV9	TRBJ1-3	TGTGCCAGCAGCGTAGGGGCCCAGGCCGCCTCTGGAAACACCATATATTTT	CASSVGAQAASGNTIYF
few	-	TRBV7-9	TRBJ2-2	TGTGCCAGCAGCTTAACTCTTAGCGCCCGCACCGGGGAGCTGTTTTTT	CASSLTLSARTGELFF
once	-	TRBV19	TRBJ1-1	TGTGCCAGTAGTAGACCGGGACTCAACACTGAAGCTTTCTTT	CASSRPGLNTEAFF
-	-	TRBV4-2	TRBJ1-5	TGTGCCAGCAGCCGCACCGACAGATCAAATCAGCCCCAGCATTTT	CASSRTDRSNQPQHF
-	-	TRBV25-1	TRBJ1-1	TGTGCCATAATAAGTGCCGCGGGGAAAGCTTTCTTT	CAIISAAGKAFF
-	-	TRBV5-4	TRBJ1-1	TGTGCCAGCAGCTTGGGGGCCAACACTGAAGCTTTCTTT	CASSLGANTEAFF
-	TRBD2	TRBV5-8	TRBJ2-3	TGTGCCAGCAGCTTGGGTAGCGGGAAGACAGATACGCAGTATTTT	CASSLGSGKTDTQYF
once	-	TRBV2	TRBJ1-1	TGTGCCAGCAGTGATGGGGCAGGGTTGGGCACTGAAGCTTTCTTT	CASSDGAGLGTEAFF
few	-	TRBV14	TRBJ2-3	TGTGCCAGCAGCCAATCGGGGATCGAGCAGTATTTT	CASSQSGIEQYF
-	TRBD1	TRBV9	TRBJ1-3	TGTGCCAGCAGCGAGGGACAGTGGAACACCATATATTTT	CASSEGQWNTIYF
-	TRBD2	TRBV4-3	TRBJ2-3	TGCGCCAGCAGCCCAGGGCTAGCGGGAGTTGGGTATTTT	CASSPGLAGVGYF
-	-	TRBV6-2/TRBV6-3	TRBJ2-1	TGTGCCAGCAGTTACTGGAGGCCACGCGAGCAGTTCTTC	CASSYWRPREQFF
-	-	TRBV5-1	TRBJ1-2	TGCGCCAGCAGCGAACAGGGAGCAGTCAACTATGGCTACACCTTC	CASSEQGAVNYGYTF
-	TRBD2	TRBV24-1	TRBJ2-1	TGTGCCACCAGTGATCCCCTTAAAGCGGGAGGACGAGAGCAGTTCTTC	CATSDPLKAGGREQFF
many	TRBD1	TRBV6-2/TRBV6-3	TRBJ1-6	TGTGCCAGCAGTTACCAGGGGGCAAGCGCACCCCTCCACTTT	CASSYQGASAPLHF
-	-	TRBV7-2	TRBJ1-2	TGTGCCAGCACCCCCCCGGAAGGAGCCAACTATGGCTACACCTTC	CASTPPEGANYGYTF
-	-	TRBV19	TRBJ1-6	TGTGCCAGTAGGAACCGTCAGGGTAATTCACCCCTCCACTTT	CASRNRQGNSPLHF
-	-	TRBV20-1	TRBJ1-6	TGCAGTGCGGGACCGGGACAAGTCCTCCACTTT	CSAGPGQVLHF
-	-	TRBV30	TRBJ1-2	TGTGCCTGGAGTGTTGGTACGGGGGGCTTGGGCTACACCTTC	CAWSVGTGGLGYTF